The 20 T cell receptor beta chains given below trace back to one sample, sequenced in a study of blood T cell repertoires in COVID-19. This table comes from immunoSEQ multiplex PCR, and its TCRdb copy is limited to in-frame clones, with some not included. This table has about half a million clones, 70% to 90% appearing once. The specimen was peripheral blood. Source of these receptors: a human donor in a cohort sampled during active COVID-19.

This sequence joins TRBV7-3 and TRBJ2-1; TRBD2 is a possible D gene (5 bases). V lost 4 bases, J lost 4 bases, and 14 bases lay in between. Germline-derived CDR1 and CDR2 are SGHTA and FQGTGA. The CDR3 is made up of 15 amino acids. The CDR3 is CASSSPASGYNEQFF. The CDR3 nucleotides are TGTGCCAGCAGCTCTCCCGCCAGCGGTTACAATGAGCAGTTCTTC.

This clone was picked up many times. The gene calls are TRBV18 and TRBJ1-5; D perhaps matches TRBD1 (5 bases). V was trimmed by 5 bases and J by 4 bases, leaving 9 bases between them. Germline CDR1 and CDR2: KGHSH and LQKENI. The length of the CDR3 is 13 residues. The CDR3 nucleotides are TGTGCCAGCTCAGATGACAGAAATCAGCCCCAGCATTTT. Translated, it gives CASSDDRNQPQHF.

A word on this clone: Other DNA sequences from this sample encode an identical CDR3 as well. V and J are TRBV5-1 and TRBJ1-1; D might be TRBD1 (5 bases). There are 13 residues in the CDR3. V was cut by 1 base and J by 1 base, with 5 bases left in between. Per the germline V gene, CDR1 is SGHRS and CDR2 is YFSETQ. CDR3 nucleotides: TGCGCCAGCAGCTTGACAGGGAACACTGAAGCTTTCTTT. This encodes CASSLTGNTEAFF. Filled out from reference TRBV5-1 and TRBJ1-1, the complete variable domain reads KAGVTQTPRYLIKTRGQQVTLSCSPISGHRSVSWYQQTPGQGLQFLFEYFSETQRNKGNFPGRFSGRQFSNSRSEMNVSTLELGDSALYLCASSLTGNTEAFFGQGTRLTVV.

The V gene is TRBV25-1, the J gene TRBJ1-2, with unresolved D. This CDR3 spans 13 amino acids. Germline values: CDR1 MGHDK, CDR2 SYGVNS. V shed 2 bases and J shed 2 bases, with 6 bases lying between them. The CDR3 DNA reads TGTGCCAGCAGTGAACTCAGAAACTATGGCTACACCTTC. Its protein is CASSELRNYGYTF.

The chain links TRBV7-6 to TRBJ2-5, with 14 bases identical to TRBD2. Germline CDR1 reads SGHVS; CDR2 reads FNYEAQ. After removal of 3 bases from V and 9 bases from J, the junction contained 9 bases not matched to a gene. There are 16 residues in the CDR3. The CDR3 DNA is TGTGCCAGCAGCTTCGGGACTAGCGGGGGACTGGGGGCCCAGTACTTC. Its protein product is CASSFGTSGGLGAQYF. Based on the CDR3 plus reference TRBV7-6 and TRBJ2-5, the full variable domain is GAGVSQSPRYKVTKRGQDVALRCDPISGHVSLYWYRQALGQGPEFLTYFNYEAQQDKSGLPNDRFSAERPEGSISTLTIQRTEQRDSAMYRCASSFGTSGGLGAQYFGPGTRLLVL.

This clone was observed a handful of times. This sequence joins TRBV7-2 and TRBJ1-6; unclear D gene. The CDR3 totals 15 residues. Trimming left V 1 base short and J 9 bases short, with 13 bases between. Germline CDR1 is SGHTA and CDR2 is FQGNSA. This chain's CDR3 is CASSLDGGPTSPLHF. The CDR3 coding sequence is TGTGCCAGCAGCTTAGATGGAGGACCTACTTCACCCCTCCACTTT.

This chain connects TRBV12-3 or TRBV12-4 to TRBJ2-7, with 7 nucleotides matching TRBD1. CDR3 length: 13 residues. The ends lost 4 bases at V and 1 base at J; junction bases unmatched: 1. CDR3 amino acids: CASSSRGSYEQYF. CDR3 nucleotides: TGTGCCAGCAGTTCCAGGGGGTCCTACGAGCAGTACTTC.

V and J are TRBV7-2 and TRBJ2-5, with D tentatively TRBD1 (6 bases). The V end lost 5 bases, the J end lost 1 base, and 14 bases lay between the germline ends. From germline, CDR1 is SGHTA and CDR2 FQGNSA. The CDR3 runs 15 residues. CDR3 sequence (DNA): TGTGCCAGCAGCAGGGGGACCGCGTCCCAAGAGACCCAGTACTTC. This encodes CASSRGTASQETQYF.

V usage is TRBV6-5 and J usage is TRBJ2-5, with D possibly being TRBD2 (5 bases). This CDR3 contains 14 residues. V gave up 4 bases and J gave up 3 bases, with 12 bases separating them. Germline lookup yields CDR1 MNHEY and CDR2 SVGAGI. The CDR3 nucleotides are TGTGCCAGCAGTTCGGACCGGGGTAAAGAGACCCAGTACTTC. As protein: CASSSDRGKETQYF.

The rearrangement links TRBV19 to TRBJ1-2, with 12 bases aligning to TRBD1. The V and J ends lost 5 bases and 8 bases, in that order; junction bases with no gene match: 6. There are 14 residues in the CDR3. The V gene's germline CDR1 is LNHDA and CDR2 SQIVND (reference sequence). CDR3 DNA: TGTGCCAGTAGTGTGGGACAGGGGGCGAGAGGCTACACCTTC. This sequence encodes CASSVGQGARGYTF.

The chain is built from TRBV7-8 and TRBJ1-5, with 7 positions matching TRBD1. CDR1 and CDR2 from the germline V gene are SGHVS and FQNEAQ. The CDR3 spans 14 residues. V lost 4 bases to trimming and J lost 7 bases; unmatched junction nucleotides: 7. Written as DNA, the CDR3 is TGTGCCAGCAGCTCGGAGGGGGCCGGGCAGCCCCAGCATTTT. Translated: CASSSEGAGQPQHF. Drawing the rest from reference TRBV7-8 and TRBJ1-5, the complete variable domain is GAGVSQSPRYKVAKRGQDVALRCDPISGHVSLFWYQQALGQGPEFLTYFQNEAQLDKSGLPSDRFFAERPEGSVSTLKIQRTQQEDSAVYLCASSSEGAGQPQHFGDGTRLSIL.

V is TRBV28 and J is TRBJ2-7; a weak D match, TRBD1 (6 bases). V gave up 2 bases and J gave up 0 bases, with 14 bases separating them. The CDR3 is made up of 16 amino acids. Germline V gives CDR1 MDHEN, CDR2 SYDVKM. The CDR3 loop reads CASSLVAQGSSYEQYF. CDR3 DNA: TGTGCCAGCAGTTTAGTCGCACAGGGAAGCTCCTACGAGCAGTACTTC. Complete variable domain (other parts from reference TRBV28 and TRBJ2-7): DVKVTQSSRYLVKRTGEKVFLECVQDMDHENMFWYRQDPGLGLRLIYFSYDVKMKEKGDIPEGYSVSREKKERFSLILESASTNQTSMYLCASSLVAQGSSYEQYFGPGTRLTVT.

V gene TRBV2 combines with J gene TRBJ2-6, with D perhaps matching TRBD1 (5 bases). Germline V lookup: CDR1 SNHLY, CDR2 FYNNEI. The CDR3 loop spans 16 amino acids. V shed 8 bases and J shed 0 bases, with 14 bases lying between them. The CDR3 DNA reads as TGTGCCAGCCGTACTGTGGGGCGCTCTGGGGCCAACGTCCTGACTTTC. Protein sequence: CASRTVGRSGANVLTF.

The table lists this clone with a count of one. V is TRBV9 and J is TRBJ2-7; 8 nucleotides line up with TRBD1. CDR1 and CDR2 (germline): SGDLS, YYNGEE. This CDR3 comprises 15 residues. V lost 2 bases and J lost 2; bases outside the gene matches: 6. Here the CDR3 reads CASSVTGGPPYEQYF. In DNA, the CDR3 is TGTGCCAGCAGCGTTACAGGGGGACCTCCCTACGAGCAGTACTTC.

This chain uses TRBV9 with TRBJ2-5; 10 bases are a match to TRBD2. This CDR3 has 15 amino acids. V was clipped by 0 bases and J by 3 bases; unmatched bases: 2. Germline-derived CDR1 and CDR2 are SGDLS and YYNGEE. CDR3 sequence (DNA): TGTGCCAGCAGCGTAGGGGGGACTAGCGAAGAGACCCAGTACTTC. Translating gives CASSVGGTSEETQYF.

This sequence joins TRBV4-3 and TRBJ2-7, with 8 bases fitting TRBD1. CDR1 and CDR2 from the germline V gene are LGHNA and YSLEER. The ends lost 5 bases at V and 2 bases at J; junction bases unmatched: 5. The CDR3 totals 14 residues. This CDR3 reads CASSTRDRPYEQYF. In DNA, the CDR3 is TGCGCCAGCAGCACCCGGGACAGGCCCTACGAGCAGTACTTC.

The rearrangement links TRBV28 to TRBJ1-5; 10 nucleotides line up with TRBD1. The CDR3 contains 14 residues. V lost 5 bases, J lost 6 bases, and 4 bases stayed unmatched. The germline CDR1 and CDR2 sequences are MDHEN and SYDVKM. The CDR3 region is CASSRQGAGQPQHF. CDR3 DNA sequence: TGTGCCAGCAGTCGACAGGGGGCGGGTCAGCCCCAGCATTTT.

The rearrangement uses TRBV6-4 and TRBJ2-2, with D possibly being TRBD2 (5 bases). Germline V CDR1 and CDR2: MRHNA, SNTAGT. The ends were cut back, 6 bases at V and 6 bases at J, with 17 bases in the middle. The CDR3 runs 15 residues. Here the CDR3 DNA reads TGTGCCAGCAGCCTCAACGGGATTTTCGCCGGGGAGCTGTTTTTT. Its translation: CASSLNGIFAGELFF.

This clone appeared many times. The genes are TRBV11-2 and TRBJ2-5; D is uncertain. The CDR3 has 13 residues. Germline V CDR1 and CDR2: SGHAT, FQNNGV. Trimming removed 1 base at V and 5 bases at J, with 8 bases between. CDR3 sequence (DNA): TGTGCCAGCAGCTTAGGAGGCTGGGAGACCCAGTACTTC. Residues: CASSLGGWETQYF.

The V and J genes are TRBV28 and TRBJ1-2; TRBD1 is a possible D gene (5 bases). The CDR3 runs 12 residues. Per germline, CDR1 MDHEN and CDR2 SYDVKM. The V and J ends lost 8 bases and 4 bases respectively, with 11 bases between them. The CDR3 DNA sequence: TGTGCCAGCCGCGACAGATTCTATGGCTACACCTTC. Translated, it gives CASRDRFYGYTF.